A single sample is the source of the 31 T cell receptor beta chains below, sequenced in a study of response to subunit inactivated influenza vaccine. TCRdb reprocessed the RT-PCR reads with MiXCR, giving one entry per CDR3 protein. In the table there are about 520,000 distinct CDR3 sequences, 7.2% of which are singletons. The sample in question was PBMCs from blood, obtained 23 months after vaccination. The receptor set was obtained from a man between 45 and 75 years old who received an inactivated influenza vaccine.

In this sample, this clonotype turned up many times. The DNA for the CDR3 is TGCAGCGTTCGCGGGACTAGGCTGGATACGCAGTATTTT. Encoded protein: CSVRGTRLDTQYF. The V and J genes are TRBV29-1 and TRBJ2-3; 8 bases are a match to TRBD2. Germline V lookup: CDR1 SQVTM, CDR2 ANQGSEA. The CDR3 runs 13 residues. The V segment lost 5 bases and the J segment 6 bases; nucleotides outside the gene matches: 7.

This clonotype has ten or more counts. V gene TRBV5-1 combines with J gene TRBJ1-1, with D possibly TRBD1 on 6 matching bases. V shed 5 bases and J shed 0 bases, with 11 bases lying between them. This CDR3 spans 14 amino acids. CDR1 SGHRS and CDR2 YFSETQ come from the germline V gene. The CDR3 region has the DNA TGCGCCAGCAGGCGGGGACAACTGAACACTGAAGCTTTCTTT. Its translation is CASRRGQLNTEAFF.

The chain combines TRBV7-9 with TRBJ2-5, with D perhaps TRBD1 (6 bases). Trimming shortened V by 0 bases and J by 6 bases, and 17 bases separated the two germline ends. The CDR3 loop spans 16 amino acids. CDR1 SEHNR and CDR2 FQNEAQ come from the germline V gene (reference sequence). The DNA of the CDR3 is TGTGCCAGCAGCTTAGCGCGGTCAGGGGTTACGAAGACCCAGTACTTC. Protein sequence: CASSLARSGVTKTQYF.

This clonotype was seen at least ten times. This sequence joins TRBV11-2 and TRBJ2-5, with 8 bases lining up with TRBD2. CDR3 length: 15 amino acids. V was pared by 1 base and J by 5 bases, with 6 bases of the junction left unmatched. Germline lookup yields CDR1 SGHAT and CDR2 FQNNGV. The CDR3 loop reads CASSLARGGRETQYF. CDR3 sequence (DNA): TGTGCCAGCAGCTTAGCCCGGGGGGGCCGGGAGACCCAGTACTTC.

This clonotype was detected ten times or more. The chain combines TRBV6-1 with TRBJ2-5, with 8 bases aligning to TRBD1. V was pared by 8 bases and J by 4 bases, with 12 bases of the junction left unmatched. Germline V gene data show CDR1 as MNHNS and CDR2 as SASEGT. The CDR3 is made up of 15 amino acids. The CDR3 protein is CASGTRTGSRETQYF. CDR3 DNA: TGTGCCAGCGGAACTCGGACAGGGTCGAGAGAGACCCAGTACTTC.

In its sample, this clonotype was seen a few times. The chain employs TRBV27 and TRBJ2-1; D uncertain. The V gene's germline CDR1 is MNHEY and CDR2 SMNVEV (reference sequence). V was pared by 2 bases and J by 9 bases, with 8 bases between. The CDR3 consists of 12 residues. CDR3 sequence reads: CASSLTGIEQFF. CDR3 in DNA: TGTGCCAGCAGTTTAACGGGCATTGAGCAGTTCTTC.

This clonotype was picked up many times. The chain carries TRBV6-1 and TRBJ1-5, with a tentative D call TRBD1 (6 bases). The CDR3 runs 15 residues. Germline assignment: CDR1 MNHNS and CDR2 SASEGT. Trimming took off 7 bases at V and 5 bases at J, with 18 bases between the two ends. The CDR3 reads CASNVFTGRDQPQHF. CDR3 nucleotide sequence: TGTGCCAGCAACGTTTTTACAGGGCGGGATCAGCCCCAGCATTTT.

This clonotype was recorded many times. This rearrangement joins TRBV29-1 to TRBJ2-5; D is uncertain. Between the trimmed V and J ends, which lost 3 bases and 3 bases, there was a span of 11 bases. CDR3 length: 13 residues. Germline V lookup: CDR1 SQVTM, CDR2 ANQGSEA. The CDR3 nucleotides are TGCAGCGTTGATGGATGGGCGGAAGAGACCCAGTACTTC. Its translation: CSVDGWAEETQYF.

There are many counts of this clonotype. The chain recombines TRBV6-1 with TRBJ2-1; 12 nucleotides line up with TRBD2. Trimming at V came to 7 bases and at J to 15 bases, leaving 16 bases not matched to a gene. Germline CDR1 MNHNS, CDR2 SASEGT. The CDR3 contains 15 residues. CDR3 in amino acids: CASTKSASGGASPFF. The CDR3 DNA sequence: TGTGCCAGCACCAAATCGGCTAGCGGGGGGGCTTCCCCGTTCTTC.

The chain uses TRBV19 and TRBJ2-1; 9 bases are a match to TRBD1. The CDR3 is 15 amino acids. CDR1 LNHDA and CDR2 SQIVND come from the germline V gene (reference sequence). Unmatched junction bases numbered 11, after V lost 8 bases and J lost 6 bases. The CDR3 region has the DNA TGTGCCAGTGCAACGGGACAGGGTTATGGCAATGAGCAGTTCTTC. It specifies CASATGQGYGNEQFF. Variable domain in full (rest from reference TRBV19 and TRBJ2-1): DGGITQSPKYLFRKEGQNVTLSCEQNLNHDAMYWYRQDPGQGLRLIYYSQIVNDFQKGDIAEGYSVSREKKESFPLTVTSAQKNPTAFYLCASATGQGYGNEQFFGPGTRLTVL.

This clonotype appeared many times. This chain uses TRBV5-1 with TRBJ2-1, with 13 bases fitting TRBD2. The CDR3 is 16 amino acids. Germline CDR1 and CDR2: SGHRS and YFSETQ. With 3 bases clipped from V and 2 bases from J, the junction kept 2 bases outside the gene matches. Here the CDR3 reads CASSWGTSGAYNEQFF. CDR3 in DNA: TGCGCCAGCAGCTGGGGGACTAGCGGGGCCTACAATGAGCAGTTCTTC.

This clonotype was counted a few times. The chain uses TRBV28 and TRBJ2-3; TRBD1 is a possible D gene (5 bases). V gave up 2 bases and J gave up 5 bases, with 14 bases separating them. The length of the CDR3 is 15 residues. CDR1 and CDR2 from the germline V gene are MDHEN and SYDVKM. Here the CDR3 reads CASSLVGRVGDTQYF. In DNA, the CDR3 is TGTGCCAGCAGTTTAGTTGGCAGGGTGGGAGATACGCAGTATTTT.

This clonotype was recorded many times. The V gene is TRBV24-1, the J gene TRBJ2-1; D is ambiguous. The CDR3 has 14 residues. V was clipped by 6 bases and J by 6 bases, with 14 bases between them. CDR1 KGHDR and CDR2 SFDVKD come from the germline V gene. In nucleotides, the CDR3 is TGTGCCACCAGTCCTCCACTCCGGCCCAATGAGCAGTTCTTC. Translated: CATSPPLRPNEQFF.

This chain uses TRBV20-1 with TRBJ2-7, with TRBD2 matching 9 bases. Per the germline V gene, CDR1 is DFQATT and CDR2 is SNEGSKA (reference sequence). This CDR3 is built from 15 residues. J gave up 4 bases and V 2 bases, and 9 bases lay outside the gene matches. CDR3 bases: TGCAGTGCTAGATGGCGGGAGGGCCCGATGTACGAGCAGTACTTC. As protein: CSARWREGPMYEQYF.

Many counts were recorded for this clonotype. This chain connects TRBV20-1 to TRBJ2-1; D gene ambiguous. This CDR3 spans 13 amino acids. Trimming cost V 6 bases and J 5 bases, with 14 bases left between them. Germline CDR1 reads DFQATT; CDR2 reads SNEGSKA (reference sequence). As DNA, the CDR3 is TGCAGTGCCGAGCGCGACGCCGACAATGAGCAGTTCTTC. As protein: CSAERDADNEQFF.

This clonotype was counted a few times. The genes are TRBV6-1 and TRBJ2-3; D gene ambiguous. Germline V gene sequence: CDR1 MNHNS, CDR2 SASEGT. V lost 6 bases, J lost 7 bases, and 17 bases lay in between. This CDR3 is built from 14 residues. CDR3 loop: CASSPTIRVHTQYF. The CDR3 region has the DNA TGTGCCAGCAGCCCAACCATCCGGGTGCATACGCAGTATTTT.

This clonotype was detected ten times or more. The J gene is TRBJ2-1, the V gene TRBV10-3; D is unclear. The CDR3 spans 9 residues. Per the germline V gene, CDR1 is ENHRY and CDR2 is SYGVKD. Trimming took off 8 bases at V and 6 bases at J, with 2 bases between the two ends. CDR3 sequence reads: CAIGNEQFF. For the CDR3, the DNA is TGTGCCATCGGCAATGAGCAGTTCTTC.

The table lists this clonotype with a few counts. The chain couples TRBV12-3 or TRBV12-4 to TRBJ1-4; 9 bases fit TRBD1. V lost 7 bases to trimming and J lost 10 bases; unmatched junction nucleotides: 10. The CDR3 has 14 amino acids. The CDR3 is CASTPGQGIGKLFF. In nucleotides, the CDR3 is TGTGCCAGCACCCCGGGACAGGGAATCGGAAAACTGTTTTTT.

This clonotype was observed a few times. V and J are TRBV20-1 and TRBJ2-3, with D possibly being TRBD1 (6 bases). The CDR3 spans 13 residues. Germline V gives CDR1 DFQATT, CDR2 SNEGSKA (reference sequence). V lost 0 bases to trimming and J lost 3 bases, with 7 bases between them. CDR3 in DNA: TGCAGTGCTAGAGAAGGGGGAACAGATACGCAGTATTTT. It translates to CSAREGGTDTQYF.

The chain carries TRBV11-2 and TRBJ2-7; TRBD1 agrees at 7 bases. This CDR3 region has 14 residues. The germline V gene has CDR1 SGHAT and CDR2 FQNNGV. Trimming took 1 base from V and 4 from J; bases not matched to a gene: 4. The CDR3 DNA is TGTGCCAGCAGCTTAGGAGGACAGGAGTACGAGCAGTACTTC. This encodes CASSLGGQEYEQYF.

This clonotype was seen a few times. The V gene is TRBV11-3, the J gene TRBJ2-1, with D tentatively TRBD2 (6 bases). Germline CDR1 and CDR2: SGHNT and YENEEA. V lost 0 bases, J lost 8 bases, and 14 bases lay in between. The length of the CDR3 is 15 residues. CDR3 sequence reads: CASSLEHGSGYEQFF. In DNA form, the CDR3 reads TGTGCCAGCAGCTTAGAACACGGGAGTGGCTATGAGCAGTTCTTC. The whole variable domain, filled in from reference TRBV11-3 and TRBJ2-1, reads EAGVVQSPRYKIIEKKQPVAFWCNPISGHNTLYWYLQNLGQGPELLIRYENEEAVDDSQLPKDRFSAERLKGVDSTLKIQPAELGDSAVYLCASSLEHGSGYEQFFGPGTRLTVL.

In this sample, this clonotype turned up many times. V usage is TRBV3-1 and J usage is TRBJ1-1; D is unclear. Germline loops: CDR1 LGHDT, CDR2 YNNKEL (reference sequence). Trimming took off 0 bases at V and 1 base at J, with 9 bases between the two ends. CDR3 size: 15 residues. The CDR3 protein is CASSQDLGRNTEAFF. The DNA for the CDR3 is TGTGCCAGCAGCCAAGATCTCGGCAGGAACACTGAAGCTTTCTTT.

In its sample, this clonotype was seen many times. The gene calls are TRBV3-1 and TRBJ2-5; a possible D gene is TRBD1 (6 bases). The CDR3 sequence is 14 residues long. Germline CDR1 and CDR2: LGHDT and YNNKEL (reference sequence). Trimming took off 7 bases at V and 3 bases at J, with 15 bases between the two ends. CDR3 in amino acids: CASIGTGWKETQYF. CDR3 DNA sequence: TGTGCCAGCATCGGAACAGGGTGGAAAGAGACCCAGTACTTC.

In its sample, this clonotype was seen many times. The V and J genes are TRBV5-5 and TRBJ2-5; 9 bases align to TRBD2. Germline assignment: CDR1 SGHKS and CDR2 YYEKEE (reference sequence). The CDR3 loop spans 15 amino acids. Germline trimming cut 3 bases from V and 4 bases from J; bases unmatched to any gene: 7. The chain's CDR3 is CASSWGAGGGETQYF. CDR3 coding DNA: TGTGCCAGCAGCTGGGGAGCGGGGGGAGGAGAGACCCAGTACTTC.

This clonotype has ten or more counts. The J gene is TRBJ1-2, the V gene TRBV18; the D gene is possibly TRBD1 (6 bases). This CDR3 is built from 13 residues. Germline V gene data show CDR1 as KGHSH and CDR2 as LQKENI. V dropped 2 bases and J dropped 8 bases, with 12 bases sitting between them. For the CDR3, the DNA is TGTGCCAGCTCACCAACGAATACAGGGGGCTACACCTTC. Its translation: CASSPTNTGGYTF.

This clonotype turned up a few times. V and J are TRBV6-5 and TRBJ2-4; D assignment may be TRBD1 or TRBD2 (5 bases each). This CDR3 region has 14 residues. V was trimmed by 0 bases and J by 8 bases, leaving 11 bases between them. CDR1 is MNHEY, CDR2 SVGAGI, per germline. CDR3 in DNA: TGTGCCAGCAGTTACTCGTCTGGGACGGACATTCAGTACTTC. Translated, it gives CASSYSSGTDIQYF.

The V and J genes are TRBV5-1 and TRBJ1-1; D remains unclear. The CDR3 is 14 amino acids. Germline V gene lookup returns CDR1 SGHRS and CDR2 YFSETQ. Trimming stripped 4 bases from V and 3 bases from J, with 13 bases between. As DNA, the CDR3 is TGCGCCAGCAGCGTTGGAGGTACCGACACTGAAGCTTTCTTT. This translates into CASSVGGTDTEAFF.

This rearrangement joins TRBV9 to TRBJ2-5; D unresolved. The CDR3 spans 14 residues. The V end lost 4 bases, the J end lost 1 base, and 11 bases lay between the germline ends. Germline CDR1 reads SGDLS; CDR2 reads YYNGEE. The CDR3: CASSPPGVQETQYF. The CDR3 region has the DNA TGTGCCAGCAGCCCCCCTGGGGTCCAAGAGACCCAGTACTTC. Variable domain in full (rest from reference TRBV9 and TRBJ2-5): DSGVTQTPKHLITATGQRVTLRCSPRSGDLSVYWYQQSLDQGLQFLIQYYNGEERAKGNILERFSAQQFPDLHSELNLSSLELGDSALYFCASSPPGVQETQYFGPGTRLLVL.

The rearrangement links TRBV4-2 to TRBJ2-5; 7 bases match TRBD1. Per the germline V gene, CDR1 is LGHNA and CDR2 is YNFKEQ. V lost 4 bases, J lost 2 bases, and 4 bases stayed unmatched. The CDR3 length is 14 residues. CDR3 coding DNA: TGTGCCAGCAGCCCCGGGACAGAACAAGAGACCCAGTACTTC. Residues: CASSPGTEQETQYF.

This clonotype was seen repeatedly, ten times or more. The V call is TRBV28, the J call TRBJ2-5, with D uncertain. The CDR3 has 13 amino acids. Germline values: CDR1 MDHEN, CDR2 SYDVKM. V lost 3 bases to trimming and J lost 5 bases, with 10 bases between them. The CDR3 DNA follows: TGTGCCAGCAGTTTGTTTCGGTGGGAGACCCAGTACTTC. Amino acids: CASSLFRWETQYF.

This clonotype was detected a few times. The gene calls are TRBV7-6 and TRBJ2-7; 7 nucleotides agree with TRBD2. The CDR3 contains 13 residues. Germline V gene data show CDR1 as SGHVS and CDR2 as FNYEAQ. Trimming cost V 1 base and J 4 bases; bases outside gene matches: 1. CDR3 sequence reads: CASSLELAYEQYF. In DNA, the CDR3 is TGTGCCAGCAGCTTAGAACTAGCGTACGAGCAGTACTTC. Looking up the rest from reference TRBV7-6 and TRBJ2-7 gives the full variable domain: GAGVSQSPRYKVTKRGQDVALRCDPISGHVSLYWYRQALGQGPEFLTYFNYEAQQDKSGLPNDRFSAERPEGSISTLTIQRTEQRDSAMYRCASSLELAYEQYFGPGTRLTVT.